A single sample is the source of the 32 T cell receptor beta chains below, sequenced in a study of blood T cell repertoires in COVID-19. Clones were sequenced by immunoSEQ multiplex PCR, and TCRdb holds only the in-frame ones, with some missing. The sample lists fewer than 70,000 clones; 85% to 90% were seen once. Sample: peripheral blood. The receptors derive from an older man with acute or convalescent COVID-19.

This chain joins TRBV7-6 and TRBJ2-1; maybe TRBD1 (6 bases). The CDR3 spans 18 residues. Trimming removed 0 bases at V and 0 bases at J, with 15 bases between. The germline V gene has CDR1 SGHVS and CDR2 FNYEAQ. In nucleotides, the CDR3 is TGTGCCAGCAGCTTAGCCCAACCGACAGGCAGCTCCTACAATGAGCAGTTCTTC. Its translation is CASSLAQPTGSSYNEQFF.

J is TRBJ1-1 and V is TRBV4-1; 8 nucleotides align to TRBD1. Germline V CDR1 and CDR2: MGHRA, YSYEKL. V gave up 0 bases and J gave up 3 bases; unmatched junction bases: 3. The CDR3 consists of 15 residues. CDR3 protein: CASSQEPGGYTEAFF. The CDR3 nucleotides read TGCGCCAGCAGCCAAGAACCAGGGGGCTACACTGAAGCTTTCTTT.

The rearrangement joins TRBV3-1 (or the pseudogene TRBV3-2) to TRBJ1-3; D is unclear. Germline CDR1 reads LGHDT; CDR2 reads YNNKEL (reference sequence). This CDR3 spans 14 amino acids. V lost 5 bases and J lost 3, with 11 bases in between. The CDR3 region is CASSKRAGGNTIYF. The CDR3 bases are TGTGCCAGCAGCAAGAGGGCTGGTGGAAACACCATATATTTT.

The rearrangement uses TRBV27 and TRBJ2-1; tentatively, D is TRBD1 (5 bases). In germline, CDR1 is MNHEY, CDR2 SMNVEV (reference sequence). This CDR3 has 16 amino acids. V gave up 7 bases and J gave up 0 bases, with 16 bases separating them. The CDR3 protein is CASTKMTASSYNEQFF. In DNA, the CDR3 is TGTGCCAGCACCAAAATGACAGCAAGCTCCTACAATGAGCAGTTCTTC.

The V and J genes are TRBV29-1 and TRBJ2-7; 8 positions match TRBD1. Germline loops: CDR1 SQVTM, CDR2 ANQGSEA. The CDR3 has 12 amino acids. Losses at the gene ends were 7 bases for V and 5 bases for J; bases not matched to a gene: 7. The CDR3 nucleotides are TGCAGCGCCGAAGGGACAGGTAACGAGCAGTACTTC. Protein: CSAEGTGNEQYF.

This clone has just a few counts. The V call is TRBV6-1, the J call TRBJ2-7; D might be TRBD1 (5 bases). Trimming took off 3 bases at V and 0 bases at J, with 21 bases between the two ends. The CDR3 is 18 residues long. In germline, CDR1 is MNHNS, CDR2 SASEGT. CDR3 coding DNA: TGTGCCAGCAGTGAGAGGTTAGACGCGACAGATTTCTCCTACGAGCAGTACTTC. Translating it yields CASSERLDATDFSYEQYF.

Here the CDR3 reads CASSEGGNEQFF. The CDR3 DNA reads as TGCGCCAGCAGTGAGGGGGGGAATGAGCAGTTCTTC. J is TRBJ2-1 and V is TRBV10-2; the D gene is possibly TRBD2 (6 bases). The germline V gene has CDR1 WSHSY and CDR2 SAAADI. Trimming shortened V by 2 bases and J by 7 bases, and 6 bases separated the two germline ends. This CDR3 contains 12 residues.

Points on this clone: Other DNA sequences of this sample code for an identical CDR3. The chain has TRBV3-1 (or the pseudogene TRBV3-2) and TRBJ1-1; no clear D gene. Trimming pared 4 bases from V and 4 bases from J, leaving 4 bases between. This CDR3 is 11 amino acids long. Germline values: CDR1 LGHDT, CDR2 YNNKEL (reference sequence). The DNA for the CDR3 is TGTGCCAGCAGCCGAGGCACTGAAGCTTTCTTT. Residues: CASSRGTEAFF.

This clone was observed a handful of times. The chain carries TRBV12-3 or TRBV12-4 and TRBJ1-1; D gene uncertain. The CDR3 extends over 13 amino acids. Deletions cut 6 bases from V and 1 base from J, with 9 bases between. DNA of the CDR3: TGTGCCAGCAGCGGTGTTTCGAACACTGAAGCTTTCTTT. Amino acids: CASSGVSNTEAFF.

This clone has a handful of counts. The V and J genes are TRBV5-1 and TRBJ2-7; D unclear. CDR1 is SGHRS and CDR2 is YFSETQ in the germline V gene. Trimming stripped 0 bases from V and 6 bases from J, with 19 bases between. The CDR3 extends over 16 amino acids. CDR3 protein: CASSLAAIAQPTEQYF. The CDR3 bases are TGCGCCAGCAGCTTGGCCGCAATTGCACAGCCCACCGAGCAGTACTTC.

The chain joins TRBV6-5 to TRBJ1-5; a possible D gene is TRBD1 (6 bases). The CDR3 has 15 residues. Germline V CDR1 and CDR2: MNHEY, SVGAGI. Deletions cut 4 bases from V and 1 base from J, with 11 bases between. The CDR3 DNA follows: TGTGCCAGCAGTTCTCAGGGGTTGAGCAATCAGCCCCAGCATTTT. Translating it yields CASSSQGLSNQPQHF.

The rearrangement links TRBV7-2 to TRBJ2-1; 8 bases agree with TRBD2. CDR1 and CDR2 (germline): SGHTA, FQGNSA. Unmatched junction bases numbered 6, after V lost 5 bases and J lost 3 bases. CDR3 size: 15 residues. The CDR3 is CASSSGLAGYNEQFF. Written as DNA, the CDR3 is TGTGCCAGCAGCAGCGGGCTAGCGGGCTACAATGAGCAGTTCTTC.

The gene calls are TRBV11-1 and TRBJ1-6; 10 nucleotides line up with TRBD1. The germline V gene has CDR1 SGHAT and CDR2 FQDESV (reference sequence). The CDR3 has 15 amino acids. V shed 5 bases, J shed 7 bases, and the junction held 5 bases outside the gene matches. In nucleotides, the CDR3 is TGTGCCAGCAGCCCACGGACAGGGGGGAATTCACCCCTCCACTTT. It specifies CASSPRTGGNSPLHF.

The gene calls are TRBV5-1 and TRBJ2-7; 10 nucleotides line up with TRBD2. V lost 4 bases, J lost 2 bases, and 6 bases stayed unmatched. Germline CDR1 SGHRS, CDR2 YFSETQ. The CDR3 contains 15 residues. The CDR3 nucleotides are TGCGCCAGCAGCCCTTCTAGCGGGAGCCCCTACGAGCAGTACTTC. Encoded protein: CASSPSSGSPYEQYF. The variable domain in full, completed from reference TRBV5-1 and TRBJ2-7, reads KAGVTQTPRYLIKTRGQQVTLSCSPISGHRSVSWYQQTPGQGLQFLFEYFSETQRNKGNFPGRFSGRQFSNSRSEMNVSTLELGDSALYLCASSPSSGSPYEQYFGPGTRLTVT.

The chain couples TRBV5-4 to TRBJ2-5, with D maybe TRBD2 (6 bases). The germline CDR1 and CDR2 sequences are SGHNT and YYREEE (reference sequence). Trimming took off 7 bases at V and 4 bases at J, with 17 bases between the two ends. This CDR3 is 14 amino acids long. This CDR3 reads CASAPRGGRETQYF. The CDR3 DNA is TGTGCCAGCGCCCCACGCGGAGGGAGAGAGACCCAGTACTTC.

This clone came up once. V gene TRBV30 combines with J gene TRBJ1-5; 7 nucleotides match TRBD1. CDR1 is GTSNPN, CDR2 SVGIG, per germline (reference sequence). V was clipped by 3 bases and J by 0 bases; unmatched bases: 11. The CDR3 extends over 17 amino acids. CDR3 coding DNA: TGTGCCTGGAGCCGAGACAGGGCGGAAAATAGCAATCAGCCCCAGCATTTT. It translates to CAWSRDRAENSNQPQHF.

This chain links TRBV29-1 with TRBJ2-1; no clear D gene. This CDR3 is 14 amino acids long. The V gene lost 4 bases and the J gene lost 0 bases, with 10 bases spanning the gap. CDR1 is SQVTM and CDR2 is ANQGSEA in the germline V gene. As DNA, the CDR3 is TGCAGCGTTGGCGGTGTCCGCTCCTACAATGAGCAGTTCTTC. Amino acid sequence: CSVGGVRSYNEQFF.

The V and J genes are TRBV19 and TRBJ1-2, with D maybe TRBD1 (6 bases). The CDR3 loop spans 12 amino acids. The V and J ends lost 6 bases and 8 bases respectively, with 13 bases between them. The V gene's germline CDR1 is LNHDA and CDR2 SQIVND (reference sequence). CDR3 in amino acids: CASRNRVRGYTF. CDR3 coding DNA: TGTGCCAGTAGGAACAGGGTACGAGGCTACACCTTC.

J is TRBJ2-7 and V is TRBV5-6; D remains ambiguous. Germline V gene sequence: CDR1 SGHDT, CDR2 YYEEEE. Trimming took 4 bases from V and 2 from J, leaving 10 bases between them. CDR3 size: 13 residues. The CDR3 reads CASSVVRAYEQYF. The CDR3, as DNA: TGTGCCAGCAGCGTGGTACGGGCCTACGAGCAGTACTTC.

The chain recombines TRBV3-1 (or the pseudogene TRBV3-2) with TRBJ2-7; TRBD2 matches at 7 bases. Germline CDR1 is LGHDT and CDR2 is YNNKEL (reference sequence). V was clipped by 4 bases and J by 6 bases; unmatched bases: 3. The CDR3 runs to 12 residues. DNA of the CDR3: TGTGCCAGCAGCCTCAGCGGGGTCGAGCAGTACTTC. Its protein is CASSLSGVEQYF.

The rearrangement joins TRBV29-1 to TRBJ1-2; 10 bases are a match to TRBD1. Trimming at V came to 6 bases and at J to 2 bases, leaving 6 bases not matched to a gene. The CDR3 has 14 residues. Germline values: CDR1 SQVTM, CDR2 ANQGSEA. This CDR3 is CSVAGQGTNYGYTF. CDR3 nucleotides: TGCAGCGTAGCGGGACAGGGGACGAACTATGGCTACACCTTC.

This CDR3 is CASSYGQGVLNTEAFF. The CDR3 nucleotides are TGTGCCAGCAGTTACGGACAGGGGGTCTTGAACACTGAAGCTTTCTTT. This sequence joins TRBV6-5 and TRBJ1-1; 10 bases match TRBD1. J lost 0 bases, V lost 2 bases, and 3 bases had no gene match. This CDR3 is built from 16 residues. Germline V lookup: CDR1 MNHEY, CDR2 SVGAGI.

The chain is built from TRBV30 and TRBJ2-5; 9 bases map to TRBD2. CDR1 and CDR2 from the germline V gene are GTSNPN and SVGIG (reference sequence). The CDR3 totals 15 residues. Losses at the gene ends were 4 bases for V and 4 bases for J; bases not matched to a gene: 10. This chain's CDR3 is CAWKVGSGRGETQYF. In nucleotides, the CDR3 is TGTGCCTGGAAGGTTGGTAGCGGGAGAGGAGAGACCCAGTACTTC.

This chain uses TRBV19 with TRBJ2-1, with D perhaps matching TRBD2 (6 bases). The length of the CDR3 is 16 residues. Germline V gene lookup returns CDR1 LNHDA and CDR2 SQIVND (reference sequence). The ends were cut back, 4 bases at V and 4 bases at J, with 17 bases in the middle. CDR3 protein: CASSNPPGLPYNEQFF. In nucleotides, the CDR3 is TGTGCCAGTAGTAACCCCCCGGGACTCCCGTACAATGAGCAGTTCTTC.

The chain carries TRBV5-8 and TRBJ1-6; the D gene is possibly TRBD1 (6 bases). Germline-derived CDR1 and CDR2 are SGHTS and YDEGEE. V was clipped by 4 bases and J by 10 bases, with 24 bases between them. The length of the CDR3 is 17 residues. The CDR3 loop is CASSHERASGARSPLHF. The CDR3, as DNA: TGTGCCAGCAGCCATGAGAGGGCTTCAGGGGCTCGGTCACCCCTCCACTTT.

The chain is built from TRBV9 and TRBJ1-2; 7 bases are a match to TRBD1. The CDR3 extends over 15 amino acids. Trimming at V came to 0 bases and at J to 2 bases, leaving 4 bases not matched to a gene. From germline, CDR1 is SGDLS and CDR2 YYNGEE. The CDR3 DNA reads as TGTGCCAGCAGCGTAGCTCCCAGGGGGAACTATGGCTACACCTTC. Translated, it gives CASSVAPRGNYGYTF.

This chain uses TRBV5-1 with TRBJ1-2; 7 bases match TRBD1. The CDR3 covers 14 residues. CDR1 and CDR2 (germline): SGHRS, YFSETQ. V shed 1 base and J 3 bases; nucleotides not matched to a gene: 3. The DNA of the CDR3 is TGCGCCAGCAGCTTGAGAGGGGGCGACTATGGCTACACCTTC. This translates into CASSLRGGDYGYTF.

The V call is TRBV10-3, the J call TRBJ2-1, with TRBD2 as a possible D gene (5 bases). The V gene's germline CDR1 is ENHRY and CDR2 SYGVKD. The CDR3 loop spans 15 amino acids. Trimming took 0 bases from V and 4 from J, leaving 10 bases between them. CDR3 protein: CAISESGVQYNEQFF. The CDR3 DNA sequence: TGTGCCATCAGTGAGTCCGGGGTTCAGTACAATGAGCAGTTCTTC.

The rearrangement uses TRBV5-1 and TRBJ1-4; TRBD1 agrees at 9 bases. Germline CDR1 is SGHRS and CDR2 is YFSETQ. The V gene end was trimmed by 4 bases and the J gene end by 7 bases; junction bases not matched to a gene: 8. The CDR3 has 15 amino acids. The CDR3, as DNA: TGCGCCAGCAGCCTAGACAGGGGGAATAGTGAAAAACTGTTTTTT. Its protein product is CASSLDRGNSEKLFF.

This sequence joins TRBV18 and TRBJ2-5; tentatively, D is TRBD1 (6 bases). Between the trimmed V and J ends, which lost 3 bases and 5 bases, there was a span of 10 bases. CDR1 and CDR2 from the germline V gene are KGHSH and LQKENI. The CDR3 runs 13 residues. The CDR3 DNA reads TGTGCCAGCTCACCTGGACAGAGGGAGACCCAGTACTTC. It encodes CASSPGQRETQYF.

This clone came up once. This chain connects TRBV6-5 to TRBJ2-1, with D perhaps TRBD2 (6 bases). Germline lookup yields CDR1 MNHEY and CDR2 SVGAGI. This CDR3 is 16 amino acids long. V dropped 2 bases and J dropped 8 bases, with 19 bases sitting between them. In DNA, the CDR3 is TGTGCCAGCAGTTACCCGGGGACTTCTCCTGGGGATGAGCAGTTCTTC. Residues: CASSYPGTSPGDEQFF.

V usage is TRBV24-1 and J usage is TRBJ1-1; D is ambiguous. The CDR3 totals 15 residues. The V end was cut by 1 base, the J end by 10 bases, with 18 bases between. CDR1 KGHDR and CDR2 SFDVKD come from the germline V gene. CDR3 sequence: CATSDFGERAGGAFF. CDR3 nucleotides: TGTGCCACCAGTGATTTCGGGGAAAGAGCGGGCGGAGCTTTCTTT.